This entry features one T cell receptor beta chain sequence. The antigen is undetermined. The CDR3 sequence is 16 residues long. Germline lookup yields CDR1 DFQATT and CDR2 SNEGSKA (reference sequence). These data are taken from a study of monozygotic twins with inflammatory bowel disease. TCRdb re-called the 5' RACE reads and shows each CDR3 protein once, DNA omitted. The sample table sets out some 170,000 distinct CDR3 sequences. Overall study results and limits: Relative to healthy twins, IBD patients had fewer clonotypes in common with others, a gap that was especially apparent with disease activity.

The origin of this receptor is a human donor with ulcerative colitis or Crohn's disease, or a healthy co-twin of an affected twin (not recorded which). This chain joins TRBV20-1 and TRBJ2-3; lacking DNA, the TRBD1 call made by TCRdb goes unchecked. Specimen: blood. The CDR3 protein is CSAREVRGWGADTQYF.